The present T cell receptor beta chain was sequenced within a study of T cells after yellow fever vaccination. Notes on this clonotype: Its antigen is currently unknown.

General study results and limits: Abundant clonotypes from the bulk population could have been carried over as contaminants into FACS-sorted repertoires. Once the booster was given, most primary-vaccination clones reappeared, at approximately 97% for CD4 and around 90% for CD8.

TCRdb ran MiXCR on the 5' RACE reads and lists one entry per CDR3 protein. The sample carries a few hundred thousand distinct CDR3 sequences, around 16% recorded once. This CDR3 region has 15 residues. Trimming stripped 0 bases from V and 2 bases from J, with 10 bases between. Germline assignment: CDR1 LGHNA and CDR2 YSLEER. The clonotype was recovered from a man younger than 30 who received the YFV17D yellow fever vaccine. The chain uses TRBV4-3 and TRBJ1-1; D is unclear. The sequences come from PBMCs, collected less than 6 days after the first yellow fever vaccination. CDR3 DNA: TGCGCCAGCAGCCAAGATGCGCAGCCCAACACTGAAGCTTTCTTT. Translating it yields CASSQDAQPNTEAFF.